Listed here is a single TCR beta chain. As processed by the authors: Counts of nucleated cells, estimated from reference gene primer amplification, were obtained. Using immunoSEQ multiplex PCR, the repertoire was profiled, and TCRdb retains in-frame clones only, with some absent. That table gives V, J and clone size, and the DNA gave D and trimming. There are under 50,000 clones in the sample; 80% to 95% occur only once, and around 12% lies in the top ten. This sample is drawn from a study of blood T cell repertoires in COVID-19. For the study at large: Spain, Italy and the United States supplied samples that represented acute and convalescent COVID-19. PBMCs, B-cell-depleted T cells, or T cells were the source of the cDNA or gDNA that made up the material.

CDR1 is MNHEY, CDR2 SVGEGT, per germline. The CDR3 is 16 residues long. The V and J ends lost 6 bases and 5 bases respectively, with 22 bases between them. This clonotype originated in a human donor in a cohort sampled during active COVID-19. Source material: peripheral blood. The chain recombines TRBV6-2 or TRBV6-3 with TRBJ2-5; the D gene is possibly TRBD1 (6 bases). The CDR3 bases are TGTGCCAGCAGCCCAGTCGTCAGGGGTTCGCGGGAGACCCAGTACTTC. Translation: CASSPVVRGSRETQYF.